The T cell receptor beta chain under discussion was sequenced for a study of T cell changes during pregnancy in multiple sclerosis. Measured with immunoSEQ multiplex PCR; TCRdb has only the in-frame clones, and not every one. The sample holds 54,000 or so clones, just over 90% seen once. Trimming at V came to 2 bases and at J to 5 bases, leaving 11 bases not matched to a gene. This CDR3 region has 17 residues. CDR1 SEHNR and CDR2 FQNEAQ come from the germline V gene (reference sequence). The sequencing used CD4+ T cells from peripheral blood mononuclear cells, collected before pregnancy. This receptor was identified in a female donor with multiple sclerosis, enrolled in a pregnancy study. J is TRBJ2-2 and V is TRBV7-9, with 7 nucleotides matching TRBD2. CDR3 region: CASSLYGGSPGTGELFF. The DNA of the CDR3 is TGTGCCAGCAGCTTATATGGCGGGAGCCCCGGGACCGGGGAGCTGTTTTTT.